One sample yielded the 32 T cell receptor beta chains listed below, sequenced in a study of T cell repertoires in cytomegalovirus infection. TCRdb fed the reads into MiXCR, producing one record per CDR3 protein. This table has nearly 550,000 distinct CDR3 sequences, 16% appearing once. Material: CD8+ T cells from PBMCs. All receptors derive from a human donor in good health (CMV status not recorded). Some clones in this sample may be carry-over from other donors' samples.

Ten or more counts support this clonotype. The genes are TRBV7-9 and TRBJ2-5; TRBD1 agrees at 8 bases. Trimming took 1 base from V and 5 from J; bases not matched to a gene: 18. Germline CDR1 and CDR2: SEHNR and FQNEAQ (reference sequence). CDR3 size: 19 residues. CDR3 residues: CASSLVGQDGTTGMETQYF. CDR3 DNA: TGTGCCAGCAGCTTAGTGGGACAGGACGGGACAACGGGGATGGAGACCCAGTACTTC. The whole variable domain, filled in from reference TRBV7-9 and TRBJ2-5, reads DTGVSQNPRHKITKRGQNVTFRCDPISEHNRLYWYRQTLGQGPEFLTYFQNEAQLEKSRLLSDRFSAERPKGSFSTLEIQRTEQGDSAMYLCASSLVGQDGTTGMETQYFGPGTRLLVL.

This clonotype showed up just a few times. The chain is built from TRBV10-3 and TRBJ2-7, with 9 nucleotides matching TRBD1. J lost 3 bases, V lost 5 bases, and 8 bases had no gene match. Looked up from germline, CDR1 is ENHRY and CDR2 is SYGVKD. This CDR3 spans 15 amino acids. The CDR3 region has the DNA TGTGCCATCAGTAGGGACAGGGATCTTGTCTACGAGCAGTACTTC. Translated: CAISRDRDLVYEQYF.

This clonotype came up a few times. This chain joins TRBV28 and TRBJ1-2; weak D call: TRBD1 (6 bases). Germline V gives CDR1 MDHEN, CDR2 SYDVKM. This CDR3 has 15 amino acids. Trimming shortened V by 3 bases and J by 4 bases, and 15 bases separated the two germline ends. The CDR3 coding sequence is TGTGCCAGCAGTTTTTCGGGGGCGGCCGGCTATGGCTACACCTTC. Amino acid sequence: CASSFSGAAGYGYTF.

Points on this clonotype: A much larger clone lies a single base off, so this may be a read error. The chain links TRBV6-6 to TRBJ2-1; 12 bases agree with TRBD2. This CDR3 is built from 18 residues. Per germline, CDR1 MNHNY and CDR2 SVGAGI (reference sequence). In DNA form, the CDR3 reads TGTGCCAGCAGTTTCCTAGCGGGGGGGCTTTTGGCCTACAATGTGCAGTTCTTC. Translating gives CASSFLAGGLLAYNVQFF.

At least ten counts were recorded for this clonotype. The chain carries TRBV19 and TRBJ2-3; 10 bases match TRBD2. Germline V gene lookup returns CDR1 LNHDA and CDR2 SQIVND (reference sequence). V lost 6 bases, J lost 6 bases, and 9 bases stayed unmatched. The CDR3 runs to 15 residues. CDR3 in amino acids: CASRPWTSGGDTQYF. CDR3 in DNA: TGTGCCAGTAGACCCTGGACTAGCGGAGGGGATACGCAGTATTTT.

The rearrangement joins TRBV28 to TRBJ2-3; D call uncertain. V was trimmed by 5 bases and J by 0 bases, leaving 15 bases between them. The CDR3 totals 16 residues. The germline gives CDR1 MDHEN, CDR2 SYDVKM. CDR3 nucleotide sequence: TGTGCCAGCAGTCCCCGATCAGCCGGTAGCACAGATACGCAGTATTTT. Translated: CASSPRSAGSTDTQYF.

There are many counts of this clonotype. The rearrangement uses TRBV12-3 or TRBV12-4 and TRBJ1-1, with 11 bases fitting TRBD1. CDR3 length equals 15 residues. With 5 bases clipped from V and 7 bases from J, the junction kept 9 bases outside the gene matches. The CDR3 loop is CASSLPGQGASEAFF. The CDR3, as DNA: TGTGCCAGCAGTCTTCCCGGACAGGGGGCGAGTGAAGCTTTCTTT.

The chain has TRBV9 and TRBJ1-1; perhaps TRBD1 as D (5 bases). The germline V gene encodes CDR1 SGDLS and CDR2 YYNGEE. The germline V and J ends were trimmed by 4 bases and 3 bases, with 10 bases remaining between them. This CDR3 is 13 amino acids long. This chain's CDR3 is CASSRGEYTEAFF. CDR3 DNA sequence: TGTGCCAGCAGCAGGGGCGAGTACACTGAAGCTTTCTTT.

The chain is built from TRBV28 and TRBJ2-2, with D perhaps matching TRBD2 (6 bases). Trimming left V 6 bases short and J 0 bases short, with 14 bases between. The germline V gene has CDR1 MDHEN and CDR2 SYDVKM. This CDR3 has 16 residues. The DNA of the CDR3 is TGTGCCAGCAGCGGGGGTGAGACGGCGAACACCGGGGAGCTGTTTTTT. Amino acid sequence: CASSGGETANTGELFF.

This clonotype was observed many times. This chain uses TRBV7-2 with TRBJ2-2; tentative D call: TRBD2 (6 bases). This CDR3 is built from 17 residues. V was cut by 2 bases and J by 3 bases, with 16 bases left in between. Per germline, CDR1 SGHTA and CDR2 FQGNSA. Here the CDR3 DNA reads TGTGCCAGCAGCTTAAGCGAAGGACTATCGTACACCGGGGAGCTGTTTTTT. Protein product: CASSLSEGLSYTGELFF.

This clonotype has just a few counts. The J gene is TRBJ2-5, the V gene TRBV4-1, with D perhaps matching TRBD2 (5 bases). The length of the CDR3 is 15 residues. Germline CDR1 reads MGHRA; CDR2 reads YSYEKL. V dropped 2 bases and J dropped 2 bases, with 12 bases sitting between them. CDR3: CASSQNPRGQETQYF. CDR3 DNA sequence: TGCGCCAGCAGCCAAAATCCCCGGGGACAAGAGACCCAGTACTTC.

The chain combines TRBV25-1 with TRBJ2-7; D tentatively fits TRBD1 or TRBD2 (5 bases each). Looked up from germline, CDR1 is MGHDK and CDR2 is SYGVNS. The CDR3 length is 14 residues. V was shortened by 2 bases and J by 4 bases, with 12 bases between the two germline ends. CDR3 sequence: CASSERGGVYEQYF. For the CDR3, the DNA is TGTGCCAGCAGTGAACGGGGCGGCGTTTACGAGCAGTACTTC.

V is TRBV27 and J is TRBJ1-5; possibly TRBD1 for D (6 bases). The germline V gene encodes CDR1 MNHEY and CDR2 SMNVEV (reference sequence). V was shortened by 1 base and J by 6 bases, with 13 bases between the two germline ends. The CDR3 spans 15 residues. CDR3 DNA sequence: TGTGCCAGCAGTTTATATGGAAGAGGGGGTCAGCCCCAGCATTTT. It specifies CASSLYGRGGQPQHF.

Ten or more counts support this clonotype. The gene calls are TRBV27 and TRBJ1-1; D is unclear. V lost 0 bases, J lost 1 base, and 9 bases lay in between. From germline, CDR1 is MNHEY and CDR2 SMNVEV (reference sequence). This CDR3 comprises 15 residues. The CDR3 spells CASSLSATRNTEAFF. In DNA, the CDR3 is TGTGCCAGCAGTTTATCGGCCACAAGGAACACTGAAGCTTTCTTT.

This chain links TRBV11-2 with TRBJ1-3; D is uncertain. CDR1 SGHAT and CDR2 FQNNGV come from the germline V gene. The V and J ends lost 2 bases and 4 bases respectively, with 12 bases between them. This CDR3 comprises 15 residues. The CDR3 sequence: CASSLWGHQGNTIYF. In DNA, the CDR3 is TGTGCCAGCAGCTTATGGGGTCATCAGGGAAACACCATATATTTT.

This chain uses TRBV7-9 with TRBJ2-1, with 11 positions matching TRBD2. The germline gives CDR1 SEHNR, CDR2 FQNEAQ (reference sequence). V lost 7 bases to trimming and J lost 2 bases; unmatched junction nucleotides: 4. The CDR3 loop spans 15 amino acids. CDR3 sequence reads: CASILSGGAYNEQFF. CDR3 nucleotide sequence: TGTGCCAGCATCCTTAGCGGGGGGGCCTACAATGAGCAGTTCTTC.

J is TRBJ2-7 and V is TRBV6-6, with a tentative D call TRBD1 (6 bases). V was trimmed by 6 bases and J by 2 bases, leaving 11 bases between them. The CDR3 runs 13 residues. The germline V gene encodes CDR1 MNHNY and CDR2 SVGAGI (reference sequence). Written as DNA, the CDR3 is TGTGCCAGCAGCAGCAACAGGGCCTACGAGCAGTACTTC. Translated, it gives CASSSNRAYEQYF.

The table lists this clonotype with a count of one. The chain has TRBV14 and TRBJ1-3, with D tentatively TRBD1 (5 bases). The CDR3 runs 13 residues. Trimming took 3 bases from V and 8 from J, leaving 11 bases between them. Germline V lookup: CDR1 SGHDN, CDR2 FVKESK. CDR3 residues: CASSHRVRDTIYF. CDR3 sequence (DNA): TGTGCCAGCAGCCACAGGGTCCGCGACACCATATATTTT.

This clonotype has only a few counts. The V gene is TRBV6-5, the J gene TRBJ1-2; TRBD1 might be the D (6 bases). The CDR3 covers 16 residues. V lost 5 bases and J lost 3, with 19 bases in between. Germline V gives CDR1 MNHEY, CDR2 SVGAGI. CDR3 residues: CASSLLTGTPYYGYTF. DNA for the CDR3: TGTGCCAGCAGTCTACTAACCGGGACACCCTACTATGGCTACACCTTC.

There are many counts of this clonotype. The chain recombines TRBV7-9 with TRBJ2-5, with D possibly TRBD1 on 6 matching bases. Germline V gene sequence: CDR1 SEHNR, CDR2 FQNEAQ (reference sequence). Trimming cost V 1 base and J 4 bases, with 13 bases left between them. The CDR3 spans 15 residues. The CDR3 DNA is TGTGCCAGCAGCTTAGAGGCAGGGACATCAGAGACCCAGTACTTC. Translated: CASSLEAGTSETQYF. Variable domain in full (rest from reference TRBV7-9 and TRBJ2-5): DTGVSQNPRHKITKRGQNVTFRCDPISEHNRLYWYRQTLGQGPEFLTYFQNEAQLEKSRLLSDRFSAERPKGSFSTLEIQRTEQGDSAMYLCASSLEAGTSETQYFGPGTRLLVL.

This clonotype was picked up one time. The junction and the germline gene differ at one end; a read error may be behind it. The chain joins TRBV7-3 to TRBJ1-3; D possibly corresponds to TRBD1 (6 bases). The CDR3 totals 14 residues. CDR1 SGHTA and CDR2 FQGTGA come from the germline V gene. The CDR3 DNA is TGTGCCAGCAGCTTGACAGGCTCTGAAAACACCATATATTTT. It translates to CASSLTGSENTIYF.

In the case of this clonotype: Compared with germline, one end of the junction differs, possibly owing to a read error. The chain couples TRBV7-8 to TRBJ2-1; 7 bases align to TRBD2. This CDR3 is 16 amino acids long. Germline V gene lookup returns CDR1 SGHVS and CDR2 FQNEAQ. CDR3 DNA: TGTGCAAGCAGCTCGGGACCTCGACTAGCTTACAATGATCAGTTCTTC. Amino acid sequence: CASSSGPRLAYNDQFF.

The chain recombines TRBV7-9 with TRBJ2-5; D uncertain. In germline, CDR1 is SEHNR, CDR2 FQNEAQ (reference sequence). V was pared by 4 bases and J by 1 base, with 10 bases between. The CDR3 has 14 residues. The CDR3 region has the DNA TGTGCCAGCAGCTCCTTCGGTGCCCAAGAGACCCAGTACTTC. This encodes CASSSFGAQETQYF.

This clonotype was counted a few times. V gene TRBV27 combines with J gene TRBJ2-2; D not resolved. CDR1 is MNHEY, CDR2 SMNVEV, per germline (reference sequence). The CDR3 has 14 amino acids. Trimming shortened V by 2 bases and J by 6 bases, and 10 bases separated the two germline ends. CDR3 sequence (DNA): TGTGCCAGCAGTTTAAAAAGACTCGCCGGGGAGCTGTTTTTT. It codes for CASSLKRLAGELFF.

Many counts were recorded for this clonotype. The chain combines TRBV12-3 or TRBV12-4 with TRBJ2-3; TRBD1 matches at 7 bases. Unmatched junction bases numbered 12, after V lost 6 bases and J lost 0 bases. The CDR3 extends over 17 amino acids. The CDR3 loop reads CASSTNNRGSSTDTQYF. DNA of the CDR3: TGTGCCAGCAGCACTAACAACAGGGGCTCTAGCACAGATACGCAGTATTTT.

This clonotype was detected ten times or more. The rearrangement joins TRBV6-5 to TRBJ2-2; TRBD2 might be the D (5 bases). V dropped 6 bases and J dropped 0 bases, with 14 bases sitting between them. Germline V gene data show CDR1 as MNHEY and CDR2 as SVGAGI. The CDR3 is 16 amino acids. The CDR3 sequence is CASRSVAGPNTGELFF. CDR3 DNA sequence: TGTGCCAGCAGGTCCGTGGCGGGCCCGAACACCGGGGAGCTGTTTTTT.

The chain couples TRBV30 to TRBJ2-7, with TRBD1 matching over 7 bases. Trimming at V came to 4 bases and at J to 5 bases, leaving 2 bases not matched to a gene. CDR1 and CDR2 from the germline V gene are GTSNPN and SVGIG (reference sequence). The CDR3 extends over 11 amino acids. The CDR3 region has the DNA TGTGCCTGGATACAGGGGCACGAGCAGTACTTC. Encoded protein: CAWIQGHEQYF. Based on the CDR3 plus reference TRBV30 and TRBJ2-7, the full variable domain is SQTIHQWPATLVQPVGSPLSLECTVEGTSNPNLYWYRQAAGRGLQLLFYSVGIGQISSEVPQNLSASRPQDRQFILSSKKLLLSDSGFYLCAWIQGHEQYFGPGTRLTVT.

This clonotype was detected a few times. The chain is built from TRBV12-3 or TRBV12-4 and TRBJ2-5; 8 bases are shared with TRBD2. The CDR3 extends over 14 amino acids. The junction had 4 bases not matched to a gene; V was cut back by 5 bases and J by 2 bases. CDR3 in amino acids: CASSTLAEQETQYF. The CDR3 bases are TGTGCCAGCAGTACACTAGCGGAACAAGAGACCCAGTACTTC.

This clonotype was counted many times. This chain links TRBV28 with TRBJ2-2, with a tentative D call TRBD2 (6 bases). The CDR3 spans 16 residues. Germline V gene data show CDR1 as MDHEN and CDR2 as SYDVKM. Between the trimmed V and J ends, which lost 1 base and 0 bases, there was a span of 9 bases. DNA of the CDR3: TGTGCCAGCAGTTTATTGGGAGGACCGAACACCGGGGAGCTGTTTTTT. Protein product: CASSLLGGPNTGELFF.

The chain combines TRBV4-2 with TRBJ2-5; D may match TRBD1 or TRBD2 (5 bases each). Germline CDR1 reads LGHNA; CDR2 reads YNFKEQ. CDR3 length: 16 amino acids. The V end was cut by 0 bases, the J end by 5 bases, with 16 bases between. The chain's CDR3 is CASSQERGEHWETQYF. In DNA, the CDR3 is TGTGCCAGCAGCCAAGAGAGGGGAGAGCATTGGGAGACCCAGTACTTC.

This chain connects TRBV29-1 to TRBJ2-3; no clear D. V was shortened by 7 bases and J by 4 bases, with 6 bases between the two germline ends. The length of the CDR3 is 10 residues. Germline V gene data show CDR1 as SQVTM and CDR2 as ANQGSEA. The CDR3 reads CSGSSDTQYF. DNA for the CDR3: TGCAGCGGTTCATCAGATACGCAGTATTTT.

This clonotype appeared a few times. The gene calls are TRBV28 and TRBJ2-1; 11 positions match TRBD2. This CDR3 has 16 amino acids. Germline trimming cut 4 bases from V and 0 bases from J; bases unmatched to any gene: 2. CDR1 and CDR2 from the germline V gene are MDHEN and SYDVKM. The CDR3 spells CASSWLAGGSYNEQFF. CDR3 coding DNA: TGTGCCAGCAGTTGGCTAGCGGGAGGCTCCTACAATGAGCAGTTCTTC.